One sample yielded the 15 T cell receptor beta chains listed below, sequenced in a study of blood T cells in healthy people across ages. A second PCR, run for about 7 to 12 cycles, used a sample-barcoded 5' primer plus a J-beta primer mix. A single record per CDR3 protein comes from TCRdb applying MiXCR to the 5' RACE reads. The data show some 760,000 distinct CDR3 sequences, about 25% seen once. This sample was shared with a second study, whose subject was T cells of mothers and their children.

The specimen sequenced was blood. The receptors originated from a boy younger than 18 in good health.

V and J are TRBV27 and TRBJ1-4; D may be TRBD1 (5 bases). The ends were cut back, 5 bases at V and 6 bases at J, with 10 bases in the middle. The germline V gene has CDR1 MNHEY and CDR2 SMNVEV (reference sequence). The CDR3 is made up of 13 amino acids. The CDR3: CASSGRGDEKLFF. CDR3 sequence (DNA): TGTGCCAGCAGTGGACGGGGGGATGAAAAACTGTTTTTT.

The chain has TRBV2 and TRBJ2-5; 7 nucleotides match TRBD1. V dropped 6 bases and J dropped 5; count of bases not matched to a gene: 12. The germline V gene has CDR1 SNHLY and CDR2 FYNNEI. This CDR3 region has 15 residues. CDR3 nucleotides: TGTGCCAGCAGCGTCGACCGGGACAGACCGGAGACCCAGTACTTC. Translating gives CASSVDRDRPETQYF.

The chain uses TRBV7-2 and TRBJ2-1; 8 bases are a match to TRBD1. The germline V gene has CDR1 SGHTA and CDR2 FQGNSA. The V and J ends lost 5 bases and 3 bases, in that order; junction bases with no gene match: 6. The CDR3 loop spans 15 amino acids. Here the CDR3 DNA reads TGTGCCAGCAGCCTGGGACAGGTTGTCTACAATGAGCAGTTCTTC. Translating gives CASSLGQVVYNEQFF. The full variable domain, in which reference TRBV7-2 and TRBJ2-1 provide the parts outside the CDR3, is GAGVSQSPSNKVTEKGKDVELRCDPISGHTALYWYRQSLGQGLEFLIYFQGNSAPDKSGLPSDRFSAERTGGSVSTLTIQRTQQEDSAVYLCASSLGQVVYNEQFFGPGTRLTVL.

The rearrangement uses TRBV29-1 and TRBJ2-2; no firm D call. The germline V gene encodes CDR1 SQVTM and CDR2 ANQGSEA. The CDR3 is made up of 13 amino acids. With 3 bases removed from V and 4 bases from J, the gap between germline ends came to 9 bases. CDR3 DNA: TGCAGCGTTGATGCGGACGTCACCGGGGAGCTGTTTTTT. This translates into CSVDADVTGELFF.

A few counts support this clonotype. This chain uses TRBV29-1 with TRBJ1-1, with 8 bases aligning to TRBD1. The V gene end was trimmed by 6 bases and the J gene end by 6 bases; junction bases not matched to a gene: 9. Germline CDR1 and CDR2: SQVTM and ANQGSEA. The length of the CDR3 is 13 residues. DNA of the CDR3: TGCAGCGTCGGCGGACAGGGTCTGCCTGAAGCTTTCTTT. This sequence encodes CSVGGQGLPEAFF.

V and J are TRBV28 and TRBJ2-5; the match to TRBD1 covers 8 bases. V trimming: 6 bases; J trimming: 5 bases; junction bases outside the gene matches: 11. Germline CDR1 reads MDHEN; CDR2 reads SYDVKM. This CDR3 is built from 15 residues. Here the CDR3 reads CASRGDRGRRETQYF. DNA of the CDR3: TGTGCCAGCAGGGGAGACAGGGGCCGCAGGGAGACCCAGTACTTC.

The chain carries TRBV11-2 and TRBJ2-7, with D perhaps matching TRBD1 or TRBD2 (5 bases each). The assigned J gene may be wrong: the sequence end matches TRBJ2-5 better. Germline-derived CDR1 and CDR2 are SGHAT and FQNNGV. The CDR3 is made up of 14 amino acids. CDR3 region: CASSFNSRDPTQYF. Written as DNA, the CDR3 is TGTGCCAGCAGCTTCAACTCCAGGGACCCGACCCAGTACTTC.

This clonotype has just a few counts. This chain connects TRBV29-1 to TRBJ2-1; unclear D gene. The germline CDR1 and CDR2 sequences are SQVTM and ANQGSEA. This CDR3 contains 13 residues. The germline V and J ends were trimmed by 4 bases and 3 bases, with 10 bases remaining between them. The CDR3: CSVVAGNYNEQFF. The CDR3 DNA sequence: TGCAGCGTTGTGGCCGGAAACTACAATGAGCAGTTCTTC.

This clonotype has a handful of counts. The chain uses TRBV27 and TRBJ2-1, with a weak D call TRBD2 (5 bases). CDR3 length: 15 amino acids. V was clipped by 4 bases and J by 3 bases, with 13 bases between them. Germline V CDR1 and CDR2: MNHEY, SMNVEV (reference sequence). The CDR3 coding sequence is TGTGCCAGCAGTTCCTCGGGGATAATCTACAATGAGCAGTTCTTC. This gives the protein CASSSSGIIYNEQFF.

The chain is built from TRBV9 and TRBJ2-3; 8 bases line up with TRBD2. The CDR3 loop spans 15 amino acids. The germline V gene encodes CDR1 SGDLS and CDR2 YYNGEE. V lost 0 bases, J lost 1 base, and 1 base stayed unmatched. Here the CDR3 reads CASSVGRGGTDTQYF. CDR3 DNA: TGTGCCAGCAGCGTAGGGCGGGGGGGCACAGATACGCAGTATTTT. The full variable domain, rest sourced from reference TRBV9 and TRBJ2-3, is DSGVTQTPKHLITATGQRVTLRCSPRSGDLSVYWYQQSLDQGLQFLIQYYNGEERAKGNILERFSAQQFPDLHSELNLSSLELGDSALYFCASSVGRGGTDTQYFGPGTRLTVL.

V and J are TRBV4-1 and TRBJ1-2; D gene ambiguous. V was pared by 4 bases and J by 4 bases, with 10 bases between. Per germline, CDR1 MGHRA and CDR2 YSYEKL. This CDR3 is built from 13 residues. The CDR3 bases are TGCGCCAGCAGCCCTAGGATGGGCTATGGCTACACCTTC. Protein product: CASSPRMGYGYTF.

The rearrangement uses TRBV4-1 and TRBJ2-5; 12 bases are a match to TRBD2. There are 17 residues in the CDR3. Germline CDR1 MGHRA, CDR2 YSYEKL. Trimming at V came to 4 bases and at J to 4 bases, leaving 10 bases not matched to a gene. Here the CDR3 reads CASSLSTTSGSPETQYF. The DNA for the CDR3 is TGCGCCAGCAGCCTATCTACGACTAGCGGGAGTCCAGAGACCCAGTACTTC.

The rearrangement joins TRBV12-3 or TRBV12-4 to TRBJ2-5, with D maybe TRBD1 (5 bases). The closer fit of TRBJ2-1 to the DNA end suggests the J call may be wrong. The CDR3 sequence is 12 residues long. CDR3 nucleotides: TGTGCCAGCAGTTTAAAAGGGGCTGAGCAGTTCTTC. It yields the protein CASSLKGAEQFF.

V gene TRBV7-2 combines with J gene TRBJ2-5, with TRBD2 identical over 11 bases. Germline V gene sequence: CDR1 SGHTA, CDR2 FQGNSA. The V and J ends lost 4 bases and 5 bases, in that order; junction bases with no gene match: 12. CDR3 size: 17 residues. The CDR3 coding sequence is TGTGCCAGCAGCTGGGGAATAGCGGGAGGGCCTAAGGAGACCCAGTACTTC. Its protein product is CASSWGIAGGPKETQYF. Looking up the rest from reference TRBV7-2 and TRBJ2-5 gives the full variable domain: GAGVSQSPSNKVTEKGKDVELRCDPISGHTALYWYRQSLGQGLEFLIYFQGNSAPDKSGLPSDRFSAERTGGSVSTLTIQRTQQEDSAVYLCASSWGIAGGPKETQYFGPGTRLLVL.

The J gene is TRBJ2-1, the V gene TRBV6-2 or TRBV6-3, with D uncertain. CDR3 length equals 14 residues. CDR1 MNHEY and CDR2 SVGEGT come from the germline V gene. The V gene lost 5 bases and the J gene lost 6 bases, with 14 bases spanning the gap. The CDR3: CASSLIDKTNEQFF. In DNA, the CDR3 is TGTGCCAGCAGTCTCATCGACAAGACCAATGAGCAGTTCTTC.